Shown below are 19 T cell receptor beta chains from a single sample sequenced in a study of cytomegalovirus exposure and HLA in healthy donors. PCR was performed using 60 Vbeta and 13 Jbeta primers. Sequencing used immunoSEQ multiplex PCR; TCRdb keeps in-frame clones, though not all of them. The data show approximately 100,000 clones, with less than 80% seen just once and 7.7% held by the top ten. Input material: PBMCs. The receptors originated from a woman in her forties or fifties in good health and CMV-seropositive.

V gene TRBV19 combines with J gene TRBJ2-1; 10 nucleotides align to TRBD2. The ends lost 5 bases at V and 9 bases at J; junction bases unmatched: 10. Germline values: CDR1 LNHDA, CDR2 SQIVND (reference sequence). The CDR3 runs to 15 residues. The CDR3 here is CASSASGGDPTEQFF. For the CDR3, the DNA is TGTGCCAGTAGTGCAAGCGGGGGGGACCCCACTGAGCAGTTCTTC.

The J gene is TRBJ2-7, the V gene TRBV5-1; 7 bases are shared with TRBD1. CDR3 length: 13 amino acids. The germline V gene has CDR1 SGHRS and CDR2 YFSETQ. The V segment lost 3 bases and the J segment 3 bases; nucleotides outside the gene matches: 3. CDR3 in DNA: TGCGCCAGCAGCTCGGGACAGCTCTACGAGCAGTACTTC. As protein: CASSSGQLYEQYF.

The chain is built from TRBV5-1 and TRBJ2-5; TRBD1 aligns across 11 bases. Germline V gives CDR1 SGHRS, CDR2 YFSETQ. J lost 5 bases, V lost 4 bases, and 7 bases had no gene match. The CDR3 sequence is 15 residues long. CDR3 protein: CASSPGTGGGETQYF. The DNA for the CDR3 is TGCGCCAGCAGCCCCGGGACAGGGGGAGGGGAGACCCAGTACTTC.

The chain recombines TRBV7-6 with TRBJ2-3; D ambiguous. The germline CDR1 and CDR2 sequences are SGHVS and FNYEAQ. This CDR3 is built from 12 residues. The V end was cut by 1 base, the J end by 8 bases, with 7 bases between. CDR3 bases: TGTGCCAGCAGCTTAGACCGGTCTACGCAGTATTTT. Protein product: CASSLDRSTQYF.

A few counts support this clone. J is TRBJ2-1 and V is TRBV7-2; D remains ambiguous. Germline assignment: CDR1 SGHTA and CDR2 FQGNSA. V lost 5 bases to trimming and J lost 5 bases, with 10 bases between them. This CDR3 has 13 amino acids. The CDR3 DNA follows: TGTGCCAGCAGCCTGAGTACTAACAATGAGCAGTTCTTC. Translating gives CASSLSTNNEQFF.

The chain carries TRBV2 and TRBJ2-7; TRBD2 matches at 10 bases. The germline V gene encodes CDR1 SNHLY and CDR2 FYNNEI. CDR3 length: 15 amino acids. V lost 1 base and J lost 6; bases outside the gene matches: 6. The CDR3: CASSEGSGGAGEQYF. DNA for the CDR3: TGTGCCAGCAGTGAAGGCAGCGGGGGGGCCGGCGAGCAGTACTTC.

In this sample, this clone turned up a few times. The chain recombines TRBV5-6 with TRBJ1-5, with D uncertain. Germline lookup yields CDR1 SGHDT and CDR2 YYEEEE. Deletions cut 3 bases from V and 4 bases from J, with 17 bases between. The CDR3 contains 16 residues. The CDR3 is CASSYGGGPKNQPQHF. CDR3 in DNA: TGTGCCAGCAGCTATGGAGGCGGGCCGAAAAATCAGCCCCAGCATTTT.

CDR3 region: CASSEGATGELFF. Here the CDR3 DNA reads TGTGCCAGCAGTGAAGGGGCCACCGGGGAGCTGTTTTTT. The chain recombines TRBV6-1 with TRBJ2-2; D remains ambiguous. The V gene lost 1 base and the J gene lost 4 bases, with 4 bases spanning the gap. In germline, CDR1 is MNHNS, CDR2 SASEGT. CDR3 length equals 13 residues.

The V and J genes are TRBV4-3 and TRBJ1-1; possibly TRBD1 for D (6 bases). Germline V lookup: CDR1 LGHNA, CDR2 YSLEER. V lost 1 base and J 4 bases, leaving 19 bases between the germline ends. The CDR3 loop spans 17 amino acids. The CDR3 nucleotides read TGCGCCAGCAGCCAAGTGCCCGGGGGGCGAGTAGGCACTGAAGCTTTCTTT. As protein: CASSQVPGGRVGTEAFF.

About this clone itself: One end of the junction varies from germline; a read error may be responsible. The rearrangement joins TRBV7-9 to TRBJ1-5; 7 bases align to TRBD1. Germline CDR1 reads SEHNR; CDR2 reads FQNEAQ (reference sequence). The CDR3 sequence is 15 residues long. CDR3 amino acids: CSSSLSTGANQPQHF. In DNA form, the CDR3 reads TGTTCCAGCAGCTTATCTACAGGGGCCAATCAGCCCCAGCATTTT. Using reference TRBV7-9 and TRBJ1-5 for the parts outside the CDR3, the full variable domain is DTGVSQNPRHKITKRGQNVTFRCDPISEHNRLYWYRQTLGQGPEFLTYFQNEAQLEKSRLLSDRFSAERPKGSFSTLEIQRTEQGDSAMYLCSSSLSTGANQPQHFGDGTRLSIL.

V and J are TRBV7-2 and TRBJ2-1; 7 bases align to TRBD2. Per the germline V gene, CDR1 is SGHTA and CDR2 is FQGNSA. J gave up 6 bases and V 1 base, and 9 bases lay outside the gene matches. CDR3 length equals 16 residues. In DNA form, the CDR3 reads TGTGCCAGCAGCTTAGTGGGCCCTGGCGGGAGCAATGAGCAGTTCTTC. The encoded protein is CASSLVGPGGSNEQFF.

The CDR3 region is CASLSGTGDTQYF. In DNA form, the CDR3 reads TGTGCCAGCCTCTCTGGGACAGGGGATACGCAGTATTTT. The J gene is TRBJ2-3, the V gene TRBV7-2; the match to TRBD1 covers 9 bases. V was pared by 8 bases and J by 6 bases, with 6 bases of the junction left unmatched. The germline V gene has CDR1 SGHTA and CDR2 FQGNSA. This CDR3 region has 13 residues.

Turning to this clone: This same CDR3 is encoded by further DNA sequences in the sample. V and J are TRBV7-2 and TRBJ1-2, with D uncertain. V was shortened by 5 bases and J by 1 base, with 5 bases between the two germline ends. The germline gives CDR1 SGHTA, CDR2 FQGNSA. There are 12 residues in the CDR3. CDR3 nucleotide sequence: TGTGCCAGCAGCCAGATTAACTATGGCTACACCTTC. Translation gives CASSQINYGYTF. Complete variable domain (other parts from reference TRBV7-2 and TRBJ1-2): GAGVSQSPSNKVTEKGKDVELRCDPISGHTALYWYRQSLGQGLEFLIYFQGNSAPDKSGLPSDRFSAERTGGSVSTLTIQRTQQEDSAVYLCASSQINYGYTFGSGTRLTVV.

This chain joins TRBV2 and TRBJ1-2; 8 nucleotides line up with TRBD1. Germline V gene sequence: CDR1 SNHLY, CDR2 FYNNEI. The CDR3 is 14 residues long. Trimming at V came to 8 bases and at J to 2 bases, leaving 7 bases not matched to a gene. The CDR3 DNA is TGTGCCAGCCGAACAGGGGGTGGGAACTATGGCTACACCTTC. Translation: CASRTGGGNYGYTF.

The chain couples TRBV4-3 to TRBJ1-2; 11 bases map to TRBD1. This CDR3 contains 13 residues. V lost 0 bases and J lost 13; bases outside the gene matches: 4. Germline-derived CDR1 and CDR2 are LGHNA and YSLEER. DNA of the CDR3: TGCGCCAGCAGCCAAGATCCGGGACAGGGGGGCACCTTC. As protein: CASSQDPGQGGTF.

The V call is TRBV18, the J call TRBJ1-1; TRBD1 is a possible D gene (6 bases). Germline V gene data show CDR1 as KGHSH and CDR2 as LQKENI. The CDR3 covers 15 residues. The V and J ends lost 1 base and 0 bases respectively, with 9 bases between them. The CDR3 DNA sequence: TGTGCCAGCTCACCACTGGGGGCCATGAACACTGAAGCTTTCTTT. This gives the protein CASSPLGAMNTEAFF.

V usage is TRBV12-5 and J usage is TRBJ1-2, with D unresolved. Per the germline V gene, CDR1 is LGHNT and CDR2 is FRNRAP. The CDR3 has 13 residues. The V and J ends lost 6 bases and 1 base respectively, with 9 bases between them. CDR3 region: CASGPGINYGYTF. The CDR3 DNA reads as TGTGCTAGTGGGCCCGGGATTAACTATGGCTACACCTTC. Together with reference TRBV12-5 and TRBJ1-2, the CDR3 gives the full variable domain: DARVTQTPRHKVTEMGQEVTMRCQPILGHNTVFWYRQTMMQGLELLAYFRNRAPLDDSGMPKDRFSAEMPDATLATLKIQPSEPRDSAVYFCASGPGINYGYTFGSGTRLTVV.

This chain links TRBV14 with TRBJ1-2; 9 bases line up with TRBD1. Germline trimming cut 4 bases from V and 7 bases from J; bases unmatched to any gene: 7. CDR1 SGHDN and CDR2 FVKESK come from the germline V gene. CDR3 length: 14 amino acids. The CDR3 loop reads CASSPGTGITGYTF. CDR3 bases: TGTGCCAGCAGCCCCGGGACAGGGATAACTGGCTACACCTTC.

This chain joins TRBV5-3 and TRBJ1-1; D not resolved. TRBV5-3 is flagged as an ORF with uncertain function. This CDR3 comprises 13 residues. Deletions cut 4 bases from V and 0 bases from J, with 7 bases between. The CDR3, as DNA: TGTGCCAGAAGCCGGGGAGTGAACACTGAAGCTTTCTTT. This codes for CARSRGVNTEAFF.